Following are 29 T cell receptor beta chains from one sample sequenced in a study of CD8+ T cells in alopecia areata (dated by TCRdb to the late 2010s). Interpreted using the paper, the time point label stands for: about four weeks on oral tofacitinib. Explained via the paper, the treatment or condition label denotes: oral pan-JAK inhibitor, 5-10 mg twice daily. Libraries came from the immunoSEQ multiplex PCR assay. To provide template for TCR sequencing, every sample had RNA extracted and reverse transcribed into cDNA. TCRdb mirrors the immuneACCESS table, restricted to in-frame sequences. Some clones are absent from its copies; in checked studies, under half trace to an unresolved V gene, and the reason for the others is unknown. Within this sample are roughly 190,000 clones, with 45% to 65% of them counted one time only. In total, the top ten clones hold less than 3.5% of the sample. The sample consisted of CD4+ T cells sorted from blood, taken at week 4, from a patient treated with tofacitinib. The receptors originated from a human donor with alopecia areata.

This clone has a handful of counts. Within the sample, other DNA sequences also encode this same CDR3. The chain recombines TRBV29-1 with TRBJ2-5; D call uncertain. Germline loops: CDR1 SQVTM, CDR2 ANQGSEA. The CDR3 length is 10 residues. Deletions cut 2 bases from V and 5 bases from J, with 3 bases between. CDR3 protein: CSVEQETQYF. The CDR3 DNA reads as TGCAGCGTTGAACAGGAGACCCAGTACTTC. Full variable domain (missing parts from reference TRBV29-1 and TRBJ2-5): SAVISQKPSRDICQRGTSLTIQCQVDSQVTMMFWYRQQPGQSLTLIATANQGSEATYESGFVIDKFPISRPNLTFSTLTVSNMSPEDSSIYLCSVEQETQYFGPGTRLLVL.

Here the CDR3 reads CASSSWTGAGNQPQHF. The CDR3 DNA follows: TGTGCCAGCAGCTCCTGGACAGGGGCTGGCAATCAGCCCCAGCATTTT. The genes are TRBV7-2 and TRBJ1-5; TRBD1 agrees at 9 bases. Germline loops: CDR1 SGHTA, CDR2 FQGNSA. The CDR3 sequence is 16 residues long. Trimming took 4 bases from V and 2 from J; bases not matched to a gene: 6. The full variable domain, with the rest looked up from reference TRBV7-2 and TRBJ1-5, is GAGVSQSPSNKVTEKGKDVELRCDPISGHTALYWYRQSLGQGLEFLIYFQGNSAPDKSGLPSDRFSAERTGGSVSTLTIQRTQQEDSAVYLCASSSWTGAGNQPQHFGDGTRLSIL.

The chain links TRBV2 to TRBJ2-7; 7 positions match TRBD2. V lost 8 bases and J lost 0; bases outside the gene matches: 7. This CDR3 is 14 amino acids long. Germline lookup yields CDR1 SNHLY and CDR2 FYNNEI. In nucleotides, the CDR3 is TGTGCCAGCGCTAGCCTAGCGGTCTCCTACGAGCAGTACTTC. Its translation is CASASLAVSYEQYF.

The chain couples TRBV29-1 to TRBJ2-1; D is perhaps TRBD2 (5 bases). The CDR3 length is 12 residues. The germline V gene has CDR1 SQVTM and CDR2 ANQGSEA. The V gene lost 2 bases and the J gene lost 12 bases, with 14 bases spanning the gap. CDR3 DNA: TGCAGCGTTGAATTCTCCGGGGTTGGGCAGTTCTTC. Its translation: CSVEFSGVGQFF.

This sequence joins TRBV5-6 and TRBJ1-1, with D unresolved. The V gene lost 2 bases and the J gene lost 10 bases, with 18 bases spanning the gap. The CDR3 has 14 residues. The germline CDR1 and CDR2 sequences are SGHDT and YYEEEE. For the CDR3, the DNA is TGTGCCAGCAGCTTCATGTCCCCCGGGGAGAGAGCTTTCTTT. This encodes CASSFMSPGERAFF.

The CDR3 protein is CSADRDSEAFF. The CDR3 nucleotides are TGCAGCGCCGACAGGGACTCTGAAGCTTTCTTT. The V and J genes are TRBV29-1 and TRBJ1-1, with 7 bases lining up with TRBD1. CDR3 length: 11 amino acids. Germline-derived CDR1 and CDR2 are SQVTM and ANQGSEA. Trimming at V came to 7 bases and at J to 6 bases, leaving 5 bases not matched to a gene. The whole variable domain, remainder taken from reference TRBV29-1 and TRBJ1-1, is SAVISQKPSRDICQRGTSLTIQCQVDSQVTMMFWYRQQPGQSLTLIATANQGSEATYESGFVIDKFPISRPNLTFSTLTVSNMSPEDSSIYLCSADRDSEAFFGQGTRLTVV.

The chain joins TRBV19 to TRBJ1-1, with TRBD1 as a possible D gene (6 bases). V was clipped by 10 bases and J by 4 bases, with 16 bases between them. Germline V gene lookup returns CDR1 LNHDA and CDR2 SQIVND (reference sequence). This CDR3 is built from 13 residues. The CDR3 here is CATGRGTSTEAFF. For the CDR3, the DNA is TGTGCCACCGGTAGAGGGACATCCACTGAAGCTTTCTTT.

The chain uses TRBV29-1 and TRBJ1-2; 8 nucleotides agree with TRBD1. V lost 4 bases to trimming and J lost 4 bases; unmatched junction nucleotides: 5. CDR1 is SQVTM and CDR2 is ANQGSEA in the germline V gene. The CDR3 length is 13 residues. This CDR3 is CSVGPGGVYGYTF. The CDR3 coding sequence is TGCAGCGTTGGTCCAGGGGGCGTCTATGGCTACACCTTC.

The chain links TRBV6-6 to TRBJ2-5; D may be TRBD2 (6 bases). The CDR3 covers 13 residues. The V end lost 6 bases, the J end lost 2 bases, and 10 bases lay between the germline ends. In germline, CDR1 is MNHNY, CDR2 SVGAGI (reference sequence). In nucleotides, the CDR3 is TGTGCCAGCAGAAGGGACTTGCAAGAGACCCAGTACTTC. It specifies CASRRDLQETQYF.

This rearrangement joins TRBV28 to TRBJ2-1; no definite D call. This CDR3 region has 11 residues. Germline values: CDR1 MDHEN, CDR2 SYDVKM. Trimming took 4 bases from V and 8 from J, leaving 6 bases between them. CDR3 protein: CASSWRHEQFF. The CDR3 DNA follows: TGTGCCAGCAGTTGGCGGCATGAGCAGTTCTTC.

The chain employs TRBV5-1 and TRBJ2-5; 8 positions match TRBD1. The germline V gene encodes CDR1 SGHRS and CDR2 YFSETQ. The CDR3 loop spans 12 amino acids. Trimming took 6 bases from V and 4 from J; bases not matched to a gene: 2. CDR3 DNA: TGCGCCAGCACGCAGGGGGCAGAGACCCAGTACTTC. Its translation: CASTQGAETQYF. The full variable domain, rest sourced from reference TRBV5-1 and TRBJ2-5, is KAGVTQTPRYLIKTRGQQVTLSCSPISGHRSVSWYQQTPGQGLQFLFEYFSETQRNKGNFPGRFSGRQFSNSRSEMNVSTLELGDSALYLCASTQGAETQYFGPGTRLLVL.

V gene TRBV27 combines with J gene TRBJ1-2, with TRBD1 matching over 10 bases. The CDR3 is 14 residues long. CDR1 is MNHEY, CDR2 SMNVEV, per germline (reference sequence). The junction had 5 bases not matched to a gene; V was cut back by 5 bases and J by 5 bases. The CDR3 DNA is TGTGCCAGCAGTCTACGGACAGGGGGGTATGGCTACACCTTC. Translated: CASSLRTGGYGYTF.

The chain carries TRBV5-4 and TRBJ2-7; either TRBD1 or TRBD2 may supply D (5 bases each). V shed 0 bases and J shed 2 bases, with 12 bases lying between them. The CDR3 covers 15 residues. Germline lookup yields CDR1 SGHNT and CDR2 YYREEE (reference sequence). The CDR3 sequence: CASSLGGQGAYEQYF. In DNA, the CDR3 is TGTGCCAGCAGCTTGGGGGGCCAGGGAGCCTACGAGCAGTACTTC.

The chain joins TRBV28 to TRBJ1-5; no firm D call. CDR1 is MDHEN, CDR2 SYDVKM, per germline. Trimming took off 8 bases at V and 6 bases at J, with 8 bases between the two ends. This CDR3 has 11 residues. This CDR3 reads CASLGAQPQHF. CDR3 sequence (DNA): TGTGCCAGCTTGGGAGCTCAGCCCCAGCATTTT.

The rearrangement joins TRBV7-9 to TRBJ2-3; D may be TRBD2 (5 bases). CDR3 length: 13 amino acids. Between the trimmed V and J ends, which lost 8 bases and 1 base, there was a span of 10 bases. Per germline, CDR1 SEHNR and CDR2 FQNEAQ (reference sequence). CDR3 in amino acids: CASVSSGTDTQYF. In DNA form, the CDR3 reads TGTGCCAGCGTGAGTAGCGGCACAGATACGCAGTATTTT.

The chain joins TRBV7-2 to TRBJ2-1; D not certain. Germline CDR1 SGHTA, CDR2 FQGNSA. Trimming shortened V by 2 bases and J by 8 bases, and 13 bases separated the two germline ends. This CDR3 has 14 amino acids. The CDR3 DNA reads TGTGCCAGCAGCTTATCGGACCAAGGGTATGAGCAGTTCTTC. As protein: CASSLSDQGYEQFF.

This clone has a single count. J is TRBJ1-1 and V is TRBV4-3, with unresolved D. Trimming shortened V by 5 bases and J by 3 bases, and 10 bases separated the two germline ends. Per germline, CDR1 LGHNA and CDR2 YSLEER. CDR3 length: 13 amino acids. The CDR3 sequence is CASSLGPDTEAFF. The CDR3 nucleotides read TGCGCCAGCAGCTTAGGACCTGACACTGAAGCTTTCTTT.

In nucleotides, the CDR3 is TGCGCCAGCAAAGACAGGGAAGTAGGGGAGCTGTTTTTT. The encoded protein is CASKDREVGELFF. This chain joins TRBV4-1 and TRBJ2-2; 7 nucleotides line up with TRBD1. Germline V gene lookup returns CDR1 MGHRA and CDR2 YSYEKL. The CDR3 extends over 13 amino acids. With 7 bases clipped from V and 8 bases from J, the junction kept 7 bases outside the gene matches.

This clone was recorded a few times. The V call is TRBV16, the J call TRBJ1-5; D is unresolved. The CDR3 covers 16 residues. CDR1 KGHSY and CDR2 FQNENV come from the germline V gene. Between the trimmed V and J ends, which lost 4 bases and 2 bases, there was a span of 15 bases. The CDR3 DNA reads TGTGCCAGCAGCCCACCACGGCTACTCGGCAATCAGCCCCAGCATTTT. This translates into CASSPPRLLGNQPQHF.

V gene TRBV29-1 combines with J gene TRBJ2-5, with D hard to call. Germline-derived CDR1 and CDR2 are SQVTM and ANQGSEA. The V gene lost 5 bases and the J gene lost 4 bases, with 8 bases spanning the gap. There are 11 residues in the CDR3. Written as DNA, the CDR3 is TGCAGCGTTACTACGGGAGAGACCCAGTACTTC. Translation: CSVTTGETQYF.

J is TRBJ1-2 and V is TRBV14, with D maybe TRBD1 (5 bases). The CDR3 totals 13 residues. The V and J ends lost 5 bases and 4 bases respectively, with 11 bases between them. Per the germline V gene, CDR1 is SGHDN and CDR2 is FVKESK. The CDR3 loop reads CASSIGGAYGYTF. The CDR3 DNA is TGTGCCAGCAGCATTGGAGGGGCCTATGGCTACACCTTC.

This clone was seen only a few times. The chain couples TRBV6-5 to TRBJ2-7; D perhaps matches TRBD1 (5 bases). The CDR3 is 14 residues long. The V gene lost 4 bases and the J gene lost 4 bases, with 14 bases spanning the gap. The germline V gene encodes CDR1 MNHEY and CDR2 SVGAGI. The CDR3 DNA reads TGTGCCAGCAGTTCCTTCGGACAAACTTACGAGCAGTACTTC. This encodes CASSSFGQTYEQYF.

This clone has only a few counts. The chain couples TRBV2 to TRBJ2-2; 8 bases map to TRBD1. The CDR3 covers 15 residues. The germline gives CDR1 SNHLY, CDR2 FYNNEI. The ends lost 4 bases at V and 3 bases at J; junction bases unmatched: 4. The CDR3 coding sequence is TGTGCCAGCAGTGGACAGGGGCACTACACCGGGGAGCTGTTTTTT. This codes for CASSGQGHYTGELFF. The full variable domain, with the rest looked up from reference TRBV2 and TRBJ2-2, is EPEVTQTPSHQVTQMGQEVILRCVPISNHLYFYWYRQILGQKVEFLVSFYNNEISEKSEIFDDQFSVERPDGSNFTLKIRSTKLEDSAMYFCASSGQGHYTGELFFGEGSRLTVL.

The chain carries TRBV30 and TRBJ2-1; D may be TRBD1 (6 bases). Germline CDR1 reads GTSNPN; CDR2 reads SVGIG (reference sequence). V lost 0 bases, J lost 7 bases, and 22 bases lay in between. The length of the CDR3 is 17 residues. CDR3 bases: TGTGCCTGGAGTGTAGGTCTGGCAGGGGTGTCGGGAAATGAGCAGTTCTTC. Protein product: CAWSVGLAGVSGNEQFF. The entire variable domain, with the rest obtained from reference TRBV30 and TRBJ2-1, is as follows: SQTIHQWPATLVQPVGSPLSLECTVEGTSNPNLYWYRQAAGRGLQLLFYSVGIGQISSEVPQNLSASRPQDRQFILSSKKLLLSDSGFYLCAWSVGLAGVSGNEQFFGPGTRLTVL.

The chain has TRBV15 and TRBJ1-1, with D possibly matching TRBD1 (6 bases). Germline V lookup: CDR1 LNHNV, CDR2 YYDKDF (reference sequence). The CDR3 runs 14 residues. Trimming stripped 0 bases from V and 8 bases from J, with 13 bases between. The CDR3 loop reads CATSRDRGTREAFF. The DNA of the CDR3 is TGTGCCACCAGCAGAGATCGGGGGACACGGGAAGCTTTCTTT.

The rearrangement uses TRBV6-1 and TRBJ1-5; D is unclear. CDR3 length equals 14 residues. Germline CDR1 MNHNS, CDR2 SASEGT. With 8 bases removed from V and 3 bases from J, the gap between germline ends came to 14 bases. The CDR3 nucleotides are TGTGCCAGCGATTCACTTACTCCCAATCAGCCCCAGCATTTT. Translation: CASDSLTPNQPQHF.

The chain uses TRBV6-5 and TRBJ2-7; 11 bases line up with TRBD1. V lost 2 bases and J lost 2; bases outside the gene matches: 2. Per the germline V gene, CDR1 is MNHEY and CDR2 is SVGAGI. The CDR3 spans 15 residues. The CDR3 DNA is TGTGCCAGCAGTTACGAGGACAGGGGGCCCTACGAGCAGTACTTC. Protein: CASSYEDRGPYEQYF.

The V gene is TRBV4-2, the J gene TRBJ2-5, with 12 nucleotides matching TRBD2. This CDR3 spans 15 amino acids. Germline V CDR1 and CDR2: LGHNA, YNFKEQ. V shed 1 base and J 3 bases; nucleotides not matched to a gene: 0. The CDR3: CASSQGLAGEETQYF. DNA of the CDR3: TGTGCCAGCAGCCAAGGACTAGCGGGGGAAGAGACCCAGTACTTC.

The chain has TRBV9 and TRBJ2-3; D call uncertain. V was shortened by 4 bases and J by 0 bases, with 3 bases between the two germline ends. The CDR3 length is 12 residues. CDR1 is SGDLS, CDR2 YYNGEE, per germline. DNA for the CDR3: TGTGCCAGCAGCTCAAGCACAGATACGCAGTATTTT. Protein: CASSSSTDTQYF.